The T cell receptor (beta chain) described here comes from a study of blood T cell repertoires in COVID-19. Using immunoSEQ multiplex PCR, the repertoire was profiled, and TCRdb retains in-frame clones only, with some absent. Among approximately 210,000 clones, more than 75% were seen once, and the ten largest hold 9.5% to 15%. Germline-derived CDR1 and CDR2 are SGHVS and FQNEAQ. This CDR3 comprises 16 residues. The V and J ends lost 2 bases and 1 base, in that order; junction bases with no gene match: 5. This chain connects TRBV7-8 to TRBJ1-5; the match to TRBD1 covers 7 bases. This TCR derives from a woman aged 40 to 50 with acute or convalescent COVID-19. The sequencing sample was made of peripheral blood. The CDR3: CASSLRGGQSNQPQHF. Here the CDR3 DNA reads TGTGCCAGCAGCTTAAGAGGGGGACAGAGCAATCAGCCCCAGCATTTT.